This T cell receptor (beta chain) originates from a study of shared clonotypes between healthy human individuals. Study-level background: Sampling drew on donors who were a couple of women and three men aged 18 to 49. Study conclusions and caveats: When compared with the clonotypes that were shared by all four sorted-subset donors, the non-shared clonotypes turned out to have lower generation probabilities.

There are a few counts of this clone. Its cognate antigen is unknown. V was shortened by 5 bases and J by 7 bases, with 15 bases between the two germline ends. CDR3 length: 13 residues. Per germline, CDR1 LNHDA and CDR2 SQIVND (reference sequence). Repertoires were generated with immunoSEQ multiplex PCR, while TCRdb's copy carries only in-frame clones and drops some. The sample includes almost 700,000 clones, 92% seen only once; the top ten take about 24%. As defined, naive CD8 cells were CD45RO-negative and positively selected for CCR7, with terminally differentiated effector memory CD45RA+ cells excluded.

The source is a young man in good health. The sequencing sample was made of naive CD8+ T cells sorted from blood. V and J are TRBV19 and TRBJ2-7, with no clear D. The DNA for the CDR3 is TGTGCCAGTAGTTCGGTGGCTTCCTGGGAGCAGTACTTC. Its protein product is CASSSVASWEQYF.